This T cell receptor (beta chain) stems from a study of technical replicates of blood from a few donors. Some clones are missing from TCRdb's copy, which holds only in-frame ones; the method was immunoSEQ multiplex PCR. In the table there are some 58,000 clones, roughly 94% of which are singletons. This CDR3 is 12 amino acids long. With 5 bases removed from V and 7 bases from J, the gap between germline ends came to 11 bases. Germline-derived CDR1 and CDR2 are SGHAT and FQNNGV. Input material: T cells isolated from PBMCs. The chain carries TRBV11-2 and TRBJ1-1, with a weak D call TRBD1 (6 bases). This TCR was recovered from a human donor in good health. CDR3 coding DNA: TGTGCCAGCAGCCTACTGACAGGTGAAGCTTTCTTT. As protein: CASSLLTGEAFF.